The rows below give T cell receptor beta chains drawn from one sample of a study of T cell responses to AZD1222 COVID-19 vaccine. TCRdb keeps only in-frame clones here, not all; method: immunoSEQ multiplex PCR. Of 150,000 to 200,000 clones detected, 85% to 90% appear once; the ten largest clones hold approximately 1.8%. Material: peripheral blood, obtained on day 0 of AZD1222 vaccination. The receptors shown here come from an adult in good health. The CDR3 runs from the conserved cysteine through the conserved F or W. The D gene is left open where the match is weak. Expanded clones are given a class, and other clones once, few, many or no size at all.

J: TRBJ1-2
V: TRBV6-7
size: NA
D: NA
DNA: TGTGCCAGCAGCCCCCCCCCATGGTCCAGCGCGTTGGGCTACACCTTC
CDR3: CASSPPPWSSALGYTF

J: TRBJ1-2
V: TRBV5-6
size: once
D: TRBD1
DNA: TGTGCCAGCAGCGGGACAGGGGGAAACTATGGCTACACCTTC
CDR3: CASSGTGGNYGYTF

J: TRBJ1-2
V: TRBV7-9
size: NA
D: NA
DNA: TGTGCCAGCAGCTTAGAACAGGTTACCTATGGCTACACCTTC
CDR3: CASSLEQVTYGYTF

J: TRBJ2-3
V: TRBV9
size: NA
D: TRBD2
DNA: TGTGCCAGCAGCGTAGGCCCTAGCGGGAGTACAGATACGCAGTATTTT
CDR3: CASSVGPSGSTDTQYF

J: TRBJ2-1
V: TRBV24-1
size: NA
D: TRBD2
DNA: TGTGCCACCAGTGATAGGAGCGGGGGGGCTTTAAGTGAGCAGTTCTTC
CDR3: CATSDRSGGALSEQFF

J: TRBJ2-3
V: TRBV24-1
size: NA
D: NA
DNA: TGTGCCACCAGTGATTTTGTTAAGGGAACAGATACGCAGTATTTT
CDR3: CATSDFVKGTDTQYF

J: TRBJ1-1
V: TRBV14
size: once
D: TRBD1
DNA: TGTGCCAGCAGCTCAATTGGGTCGGGACAGGACACTGAAGCTTTCTTT
CDR3: CASSSIGSGQDTEAFF

J: TRBJ2-2
V: TRBV7-3
size: NA
D: NA
DNA: TGTGCCAGCAGCTTAACGCCGGGCAACGCCGGGGAGCTGTTTTTT
CDR3: CASSLTPGNAGELFF

J: TRBJ1-5
V: TRBV28
size: once
D: NA
DNA: TGTGCCAGCAGTTTAGGAGGGGCGGGTAAGCCCCAGCATTTT
CDR3: CASSLGGAGKPQHF

J: TRBJ2-3
V: TRBV2
size: once
D: TRBD2
DNA: TGTGCCAGCAGTGACCCAGCGGGGGCTTCTGATACGCAGTATTTT
CDR3: CASSDPAGASDTQYF

J: TRBJ1-2
V: TRBV4-2
size: NA
D: NA
DNA: TGTGCCAGCAGCCTAAACAGGGATCGGACCTTC
CDR3: CASSLNRDRTF

J: TRBJ2-5
V: TRBV9
size: NA
D: TRBD1
DNA: TGTGCCAGCAGCGGATCGGGACAGCAAGAGACCCAGTACTTC
CDR3: CASSGSGQQETQYF

J: TRBJ2-7
V: TRBV7-7
size: NA
D: TRBD1
DNA: TGTGCTAGCAGCCCGGGACAGGGCAACGAGCAGTACTTC
CDR3: CASSPGQGNEQYF

J: TRBJ1-2
V: TRBV28
size: NA
D: NA
DNA: TGTGCCAGCAGGCGGACAGCTTATGGCTACACCTTC
CDR3: CASRRTAYGYTF

J: TRBJ2-5
V: TRBV7-9
size: NA
D: NA
DNA: TGTGCCAGCAGCTTAGTACCCGAGGGGAGAGAGACCCAGTACTTC
CDR3: CASSLVPEGRETQYF

J: TRBJ1-3
V: TRBV12-3/TRBV12-4
size: NA
D: NA
DNA: TGTGCCAGCAGTTTCCGAGGGGGAAACACCATATATTTT
CDR3: CASSFRGGNTIYF

J: TRBJ1-1
V: TRBV9
size: NA
D: NA
DNA: TGTGCCAGCAGCGTCGATACAGGGCCAAGGACTGAAGCTTTCTTT
CDR3: CASSVDTGPRTEAFF

J: TRBJ1-4
V: TRBV5-5
size: NA
D: NA
DNA: TGTGCCAGCAGCTTGTTTGAGGGGGTTACAACTAATGAAAAACTGTTTTTT
CDR3: CASSLFEGVTTNEKLFF

J: TRBJ1-1
V: TRBV7-9
size: NA
D: NA
DNA: TGTGCCAGCAGCTCACTTGACAGAGATGGGAACACTGAAGCTTTCTTT
CDR3: CASSSLDRDGNTEAFF

J: TRBJ2-5
V: TRBV29-1
size: NA
D: NA
DNA: TGCAGCGCAGGGCCAGGGGTAGGAGAGACCCAGTACTTC
CDR3: CSAGPGVGETQYF

J: TRBJ2-7
V: TRBV7-6
size: NA
D: TRBD2
DNA: TGTGCCAGCAGCTTCACTAGCGGGAGTATCTACGAGCAGTACTTC
CDR3: CASSFTSGSIYEQYF

J: TRBJ2-2
V: TRBV19
size: NA
D: NA
DNA: TGTGCCAGTAGTCTACAGGGCGGTACCGGGGAGCTGTTTTTT
CDR3: CASSLQGGTGELFF

J: TRBJ2-2
V: TRBV4-1
size: NA
D: NA
DNA: TGCGCCAGCAGCCAGGGAGTACCCGTAAAATACACCGGGGAGCTGTTTTTT
CDR3: CASSQGVPVKYTGELFF

J: TRBJ1-5
V: TRBV6-5
size: NA
D: TRBD1
DNA: TGTGCCAGCAGTTATTCCGGGACAGGGGGACAGCCCCAGCATTTT
CDR3: CASSYSGTGGQPQHF

J: TRBJ2-5
V: TRBV30
size: once
D: NA
DNA: TGTGCCTGGAGTGACGGGGGCCGGGGAGAGACCCAGTACTTC
CDR3: CAWSDGGRGETQYF

J: TRBJ1-4
V: TRBV28
size: NA
D: TRBD1
DNA: TGTGCCAGCAGACTATCAGGGGGAACTAATGAAAAACTGTTTTTT
CDR3: CASRLSGGTNEKLFF

J: TRBJ1-2
V: TRBV3-1/TRBV3-2
size: NA
D: NA
DNA: TGTGCCAGCAGCCAAGATCTCGTCGGGACCCCCTGCACCTTC
CDR3: CASSQDLVGTPCTF

J: TRBJ2-7
V: TRBV15
size: NA
D: NA
DNA: TGTGCCACCAGCGTTAATTTAGGGAACTACGAGCAGTACTTC
CDR3: CATSVNLGNYEQYF

J: TRBJ1-3
V: TRBV18
size: NA
D: NA
DNA: TGTGCCAGCTCTGCGACATCAGGGTTGGACGGAAACACCATATATTTT
CDR3: CASSATSGLDGNTIYF

J: TRBJ2-7
V: TRBV24-1
size: once
D: NA
DNA: TGTGCCACCAGTGATTCAAACACCTACGAGCAGTACTTC
CDR3: CATSDSNTYEQYF

J: TRBJ2-3
V: TRBV7-3
size: NA
D: NA
DNA: TGTGCCAGCAGCTTTTCCCATAGCCCCACAGATACGCAGTATTTT
CDR3: CASSFSHSPTDTQYF

J: TRBJ2-1
V: TRBV4-3
size: NA
D: NA
DNA: TGCGCCAGCAGCCAAGTTAAGAGCACCGGGAGAAGCTCCTACAATGAGCAGTTCTTC
CDR3: CASSQVKSTGRSSYNEQFF

J: TRBJ2-5
V: TRBV6-5
size: NA
D: NA
DNA: TGTGCCAGCAGTTCCCCACGACAGTCGCAAGAGACCCAGTACTTC
CDR3: CASSSPRQSQETQYF

J: TRBJ2-3
V: TRBV2
size: NA
D: TRBD2
DNA: TGTGCCAGTCGACCGGGACTAGCGACAGATACGCAGTATTTT
CDR3: CASRPGLATDTQYF

J: TRBJ1-6
V: TRBV7-8
size: NA
D: NA
DNA: TGTGCCAGCAGCGGGAGGGGTTCACCCCTCCACTTT
CDR3: CASSGRGSPLHF

J: TRBJ1-3
V: TRBV7-2
size: NA
D: NA
DNA: TGTGCCAGCAGCTTAACAGGGAGCTCTGGAAACACCATATATTTT
CDR3: CASSLTGSSGNTIYF

J: TRBJ2-5
V: TRBV5-1
size: once
D: NA
DNA: TGCGCCAGCAGCTGGGGTGGGGGTCAAGAGACCCAGTACTTC
CDR3: CASSWGGGQETQYF

J: TRBJ1-1
V: TRBV19
size: NA
D: NA
DNA: TGTGCCAGTAGTATCGGCAGCTCGTTTGAAGCTTTCTTT
CDR3: CASSIGSSFEAFF

J: TRBJ2-3
V: TRBV9
size: NA
D: TRBD1
DNA: TGTGCCAGCAGCGCCAACGGACAGGGGATAGATACGCAGTATTTT
CDR3: CASSANGQGIDTQYF

J: TRBJ1-5
V: TRBV30
size: NA
D: TRBD1
DNA: TGTGCCTGGAGTGGCGGGACAGGGGGAAGCAATCAGCCCCAGCATTTT
CDR3: CAWSGGTGGSNQPQHF

J: TRBJ2-1
V: TRBV14
size: NA
D: TRBD1
DNA: TGTGCCAGCAGCCAAGGTCGCGGCGGGACAGGCCCCCCGTTCTTC
CDR3: CASSQGRGGTGPPFF

J: TRBJ1-2
V: TRBV7-9
size: NA
D: NA
DNA: TGTGCCAGCAGCCCCGGAGCAGGGTCTAATGGCTACACCTTC
CDR3: CASSPGAGSNGYTF

J: TRBJ1-2
V: TRBV3-1/TRBV3-2
size: NA
D: NA
DNA: TGTGCCAGCAGCCAAACAGGGCTTTCAGCTGGCTACACCTTC
CDR3: CASSQTGLSAGYTF

J: TRBJ2-7
V: TRBV30
size: NA
D: TRBD1
DNA: TGTGCCTGGAGGGGACAGGGGGTTAGCGAGCAGTACTTC
CDR3: CAWRGQGVSEQYF

J: TRBJ1-1
V: TRBV7-9
size: NA
D: NA
DNA: TGTGCCAGCAGCTTAGGGGGGAAGAACACTGAAGCTTTCTTT
CDR3: CASSLGGKNTEAFF

J: TRBJ1-3
V: TRBV6-1
size: NA
D: TRBD1
DNA: TGTGCCAGCAGTGACAGGGGGCAGCCCTTGGACACCATATATTTT
CDR3: CASSDRGQPLDTIYF

J: TRBJ1-4
V: TRBV7-2
size: NA
D: NA
DNA: TGTGCCAGCAGCTTAGTCCGGGGGAATGAAAAACTGTTTTTT
CDR3: CASSLVRGNEKLFF

J: TRBJ1-2
V: TRBV7-9
size: NA
D: NA
DNA: TGTGCCAGCAGCTTAATCGGGGGCCCACCTGGCTACACCTTC
CDR3: CASSLIGGPPGYTF

J: TRBJ1-3
V: TRBV7-2
size: NA
D: NA
DNA: TGTGCCAGCAGCTCCGGGACACTAGGAAACACCATATATTTT
CDR3: CASSSGTLGNTIYF

J: TRBJ2-7
V: TRBV28
size: NA
D: NA
DNA: TGTGCCAGCGGGAAAGGGGGGCTGTACGAGCAGTACTTC
CDR3: CASGKGGLYEQYF

J: TRBJ1-2
V: TRBV10-3
size: NA
D: NA
DNA: TGTGCCATCAGTGAAGGCCCGGAATATGGCTACACCTTC
CDR3: CAISEGPEYGYTF

J: TRBJ2-3
V: TRBV2
size: NA
D: NA
DNA: TGTGCCAGCAGTGAACCTGGGGGTGGAGATACGCAGTATTTT
CDR3: CASSEPGGGDTQYF

J: TRBJ2-7
V: TRBV28
size: NA
D: TRBD1
DNA: TGTGCCAGCAGCCGGGGACAGAACTACGAGCAGTACTTC
CDR3: CASSRGQNYEQYF

J: TRBJ1-1
V: TRBV4-2
size: NA
D: NA
DNA: TGTGCCAGCAGCAAGAGAGAAGGGGTCACTGAAGCTTTCTTT
CDR3: CASSKREGVTEAFF

J: TRBJ2-7
V: TRBV19
size: NA
D: TRBD1
DNA: TGTGCCAGTGGACAGGGGGCGTCGGGGGAGCAGTACTTC
CDR3: CASGQGASGEQYF

J: TRBJ2-1
V: TRBV3-1/TRBV3-2
size: NA
D: TRBD2
DNA: TGTGCCAGCAGCCAAGATCCTCTAGCGGGAGGGTGGTACAATGAGCAGTTCTTC
CDR3: CASSQDPLAGGWYNEQFF

J: TRBJ2-5
V: TRBV20-1
size: NA
D: NA
DNA: TGCAGTGCTAGTTTGGGGGAACAAGAGACCCAGTACTTC
CDR3: CSASLGEQETQYF

J: TRBJ1-5
V: TRBV28
size: NA
D: NA
DNA: TGTGCCAGCACCATCAGTGGGGGAAGCAATCAGCCCCAGCATTTT
CDR3: CASTISGGSNQPQHF